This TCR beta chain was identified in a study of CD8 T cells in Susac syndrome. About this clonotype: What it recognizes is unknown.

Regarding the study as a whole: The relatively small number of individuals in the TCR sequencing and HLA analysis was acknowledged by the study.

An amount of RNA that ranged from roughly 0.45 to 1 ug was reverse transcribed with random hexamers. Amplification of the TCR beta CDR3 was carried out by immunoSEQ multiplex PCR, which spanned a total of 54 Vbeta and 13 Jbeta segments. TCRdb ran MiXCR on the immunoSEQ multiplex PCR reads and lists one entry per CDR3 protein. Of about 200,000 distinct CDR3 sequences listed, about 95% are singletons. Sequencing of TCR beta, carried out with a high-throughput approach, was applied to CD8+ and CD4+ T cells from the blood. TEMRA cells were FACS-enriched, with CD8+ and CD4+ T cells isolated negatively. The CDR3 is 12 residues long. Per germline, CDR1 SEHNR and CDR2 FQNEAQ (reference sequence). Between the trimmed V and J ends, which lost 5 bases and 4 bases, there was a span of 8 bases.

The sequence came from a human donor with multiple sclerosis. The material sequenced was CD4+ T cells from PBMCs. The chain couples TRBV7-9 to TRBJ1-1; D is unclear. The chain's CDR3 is CASSPAVTEAFF. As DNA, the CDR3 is TGTGCCAGCAGCCCTGCAGTCACTGAAGCTTTCTTT.